This TCR beta chain derives from a study of blood T cell repertoires in COVID-19 (TCRdb year 2020). Regarding the study in general: Collaborator samples came from the United States, Italy and Spain and covered acute and convalescent phases of COVID-19. The prospective study material was composed of cDNA or gDNA derived from T cells, B-cell-depleted T cells, or PBMCs. The dataset comprised deeply sampled blood TCRbeta repertoires from subjects exposed to, actively infected with, or recovered from COVID-19. The repertoires were made available in a free public database intended to serve as a resource for research on the immune response to SARS-CoV-2. The samples were drawn from two sources: the first 160 participants of the ongoing ImmuneRACE study, and fewer than 1,500 subjects contributed by 6 global collaborators. Nearly every sample came with metadata listing a de-identified subject ID, COVID-19 status, age in years and sex. Where available, HLA class I and class II types were obtained from metadata supplied by the sample provider rather than from assay-based typing.

TCRbeta CDR3 regions were amplified from genomic DNA using the immunoSEQ Assay, a bias-controlled multiplex PCR. The paper's data handling went like this. The number of nucleated cells in each sample was estimated from the amplification of reference gene primers within the assay. To quantify the absolute abundance of each unique TCRbeta CDR3 rearrangement, sequence reads were collapsed and filtered. For each sample, productive Simpson clonality was calculated by taking the square root of Simpson's diversity index across productive rearrangements. TCRdb stores this immuneACCESS table with in-frame sequences only. Part of the clones is absent; in the studies checked, under half of the shortfall reflects unresolved V genes, and no reason is known for the rest. The D gene and trimming were derived from the DNA, and the V and J assignments and clone size from that table. The sample table shows some 35,000 clones, and 82% are seen once. Roughly 37% of the sample is held by the ten biggest clonotypes.

Concerning this clone itself: Its recognized antigen is unknown. Base qualities are missing; no much larger clone stands one base away.

The CDR3 contains 16 residues, cysteine and phenylalanine counted. Of all the DNA, just the CDR3 is kept, 48 bases in frame from base 1. CDR1 is given as MDHEN and CDR2 as SYDVKM, both from the germline V gene. Germline trimming amounts to 2 bases on V and 4 bases on J, with 3 as the count of junction bases outside the gene matches. Findings and caveats that apply to the study as a whole: Clinical and demographic metadata were provided uncurated, with the amount varying by source and participant.

Collaborating institutions collected whole blood in K2EDTA tubes following their own protocols. For TCRbeta analysis, collaborators shipped samples in one of three forms: frozen whole blood, isolated PBMCs, or DNA extracted from either of those sample types. The sequenced sample was peripheral blood. The receptor was isolated from a man older than 75 with active or convalescent COVID-19. The V gene is TRBV28 and the J gene is TRBJ2-3; TRBD2 lines up with 13 middle nucleotides. Here the CDR3 is given as CASSLTSGREADTQYF. The DNA sequence is given as TGTGCCAGCAGTTTAACTAGCGGGAGGGAGGCAGATACGCAGTATTTT.